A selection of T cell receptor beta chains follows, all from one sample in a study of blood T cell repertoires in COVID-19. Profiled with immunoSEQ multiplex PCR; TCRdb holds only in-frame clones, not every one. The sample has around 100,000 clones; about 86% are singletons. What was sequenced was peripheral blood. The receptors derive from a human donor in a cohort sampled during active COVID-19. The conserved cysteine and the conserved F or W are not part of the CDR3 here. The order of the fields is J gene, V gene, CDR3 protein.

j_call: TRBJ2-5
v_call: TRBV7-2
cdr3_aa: ASSLAGGGETQY

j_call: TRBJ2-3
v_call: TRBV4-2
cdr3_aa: ASSQEGLAGGLKPTDTQY

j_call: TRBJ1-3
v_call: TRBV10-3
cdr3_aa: AISGTLQGTGNTIY

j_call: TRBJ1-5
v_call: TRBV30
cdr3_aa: AWTQGQGSNQPQH

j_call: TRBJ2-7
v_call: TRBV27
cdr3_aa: ASSLSSGSYEQY

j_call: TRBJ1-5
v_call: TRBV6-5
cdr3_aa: ASREVHGNQPQH

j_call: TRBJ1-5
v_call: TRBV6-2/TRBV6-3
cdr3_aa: ASSPAGSNQPQH

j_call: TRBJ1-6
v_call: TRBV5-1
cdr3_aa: ASSVGQGATNSPLH

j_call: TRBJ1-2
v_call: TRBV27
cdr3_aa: ASSTATGGGYT

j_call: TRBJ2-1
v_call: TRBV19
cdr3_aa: ATTLAGDGGNEQF

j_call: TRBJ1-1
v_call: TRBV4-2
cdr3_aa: ASSHLFRDMNTEAF

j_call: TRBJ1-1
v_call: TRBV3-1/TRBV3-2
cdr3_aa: ASSPQYSSRGEAF